A single sample gave rise to the 18 T cell receptor beta chains below, sequenced in a study of T-cell reconstitution after alpha-beta-depleted transplantation in children. Researchers prepared the TCRbeta library using unique molecular identifiers, the study reports. Using its own MiXCR run on the PCR reads, TCRdb lists one record per CDR3 protein. The sample carries more than 550,000 distinct CDR3 sequences, 8% to 11% recorded once. The sequencing used PBMCs from the stem cell graft donor, collected from the stem cell graft. The source is a human donor who donated a stem cell graft to a child with acute myeloid leukemia.

This clonotype was recorded a few times. J is TRBJ2-1 and V is TRBV29-1; possible D gene TRBD2, 6 bases. The CDR3 totals 13 residues. The germline V gene encodes CDR1 SQVTM and CDR2 ANQGSEA. Between the trimmed V and J ends, which lost 6 bases and 7 bases, there was a span of 16 bases. DNA for the CDR3: TGCAGCGTCGATAGGGACTTCCAGAATGAGCAGTTCTTC. Translation: CSVDRDFQNEQFF.

The genes are TRBV28 and TRBJ2-5, with D perhaps matching TRBD1 or TRBD2 (6 bases each). The CDR3 extends over 14 amino acids. V was clipped by 6 bases and J by 2 bases, with 13 bases between them. Germline values: CDR1 MDHEN, CDR2 SYDVKM. The CDR3 is CASSQRGVQETQYF. The CDR3 region has the DNA TGTGCCAGCAGCCAAAGGGGGGTACAAGAGACCCAGTACTTC.

This clonotype was counted at least ten times. The V gene is TRBV20-1, the J gene TRBJ2-1; D gene ambiguous. Germline CDR1 is DFQATT and CDR2 is SNEGSKA (reference sequence). The CDR3 totals 11 residues. V was shortened by 3 bases and J by 2 bases, with 2 bases between the two germline ends. The CDR3 here is CSARAYNEQFF. In nucleotides, the CDR3 is TGCAGTGCTAGGGCCTACAATGAGCAGTTCTTC.

The chain joins TRBV15 to TRBJ2-2; D is unresolved. The germline CDR1 and CDR2 sequences are LNHNV and YYDKDF (reference sequence). V lost 0 bases and J 8 bases, leaving 7 bases between the germline ends. The CDR3 length is 13 residues. The CDR3 reads CATSRDIEGELFF. Here the CDR3 DNA reads TGTGCCACCAGCAGAGATATAGAAGGGGAGCTGTTTTTT.

The chain is built from TRBV13 and TRBJ2-3; 7 bases are a match to TRBD1. The germline V gene has CDR1 PRHDT and CDR2 FYEKMQ (reference sequence). The trim removed 4 bases at V and 5 bases at J, leaving 15 bases unmatched. The CDR3 loop spans 17 amino acids. The CDR3, as DNA: TGTGCCAGCAGCTCGCAGAGCGACAGGGTAGGAGTAGATACGCAGTATTTT. Its protein is CASSSQSDRVGVDTQYF.

This clonotype was seen a few times. The chain has TRBV4-3 and TRBJ2-7; D is unclear. Trimming took 0 bases from V and 0 from J, leaving 18 bases between them. Per germline, CDR1 LGHNA and CDR2 YSLEER. The CDR3 is 18 residues long. In DNA, the CDR3 is TGCGCCAGCAGCCAAGACCCAGGCCTAACACCGAGCTCCTACGAGCAGTACTTC. Translated: CASSQDPGLTPSSYEQYF.

The chain links TRBV7-2 to TRBJ2-1, with 11 bases fitting TRBD2. CDR1 and CDR2 (germline): SGHTA, FQGNSA. This CDR3 has 17 residues. Trimming took 5 bases from V and 0 from J; bases not matched to a gene: 6. The CDR3 sequence: CASSVTSGAFSYNEQFF. The CDR3 region has the DNA TGTGCCAGCAGCGTGACTAGCGGGGCCTTCTCCTACAATGAGCAGTTCTTC. Drawing the rest from reference TRBV7-2 and TRBJ2-1, the complete variable domain is GAGVSQSPSNKVTEKGKDVELRCDPISGHTALYWYRQSLGQGLEFLIYFQGNSAPDKSGLPSDRFSAERTGGSVSTLTIQRTQQEDSAVYLCASSVTSGAFSYNEQFFGPGTRLTVL.

This clonotype came up many times. V is TRBV4-2 and J is TRBJ2-5; D call uncertain. V lost 0 bases and J lost 3, with 5 bases in between. This CDR3 contains 13 residues. Germline V lookup: CDR1 LGHNA, CDR2 YNFKEQ. CDR3 amino acids: CASSQDVEETQYF. The CDR3 DNA is TGTGCCAGCAGCCAAGATGTGGAAGAGACCCAGTACTTC.

This clonotype was seen a handful of times. This chain joins TRBV19 and TRBJ2-1; 9 nucleotides align to TRBD2. V was pared by 1 base and J by 0 bases, with 7 bases of the junction left unmatched. Germline V gene lookup returns CDR1 LNHDA and CDR2 SQIVND (reference sequence). This CDR3 is built from 18 residues. The CDR3 DNA is TGTGCCAGTAGTATAGGAATGGCTAGCGGGATCTCCTACAATGAGCAGTTCTTC. The encoded protein is CASSIGMASGISYNEQFF.

This clonotype was seen repeatedly, ten times or more. A junction end diverges from the germline sequence, so it may reflect a read error. The chain joins TRBV7-7 to TRBJ2-1, with D uncertain. Germline CDR1 SSHAT, CDR2 FNYEAQ (reference sequence). The CDR3 consists of 14 residues. The CDR3 here is CASSLSRVYNEQFF. The CDR3 DNA sequence: TGTGCTAGCAGTTTGAGTAGGGTTTACAATGAGCAGTTCTTC.

This clonotype was detected many times. The chain couples TRBV12-3 or TRBV12-4 to TRBJ2-7; 12 nucleotides agree with TRBD2. With V trimmed by 8 bases and J by 4 bases, 12 bases remained unmatched. CDR3 length: 16 residues. CDR3 sequence: CASELWLAGGVYEQYF. The CDR3 nucleotides are TGTGCCAGCGAGCTGTGGCTAGCGGGGGGGGTTTACGAGCAGTACTTC.

This clonotype has ten or more counts. The J gene is TRBJ2-3, the V gene TRBV2; the match to TRBD1 covers 7 bases. The V and J ends lost 7 bases and 4 bases, in that order; junction bases with no gene match: 2. The CDR3 is 12 amino acids. Per the germline V gene, CDR1 is SNHLY and CDR2 is FYNNEI. This CDR3 reads CASNRGADTQYF. The CDR3 nucleotides are TGTGCCAGCAACAGGGGAGCAGATACGCAGTATTTT.

This clonotype was picked up a small number of times. The chain combines TRBV5-6 with TRBJ2-1, with 7 bases identical to TRBD2. This CDR3 has 17 amino acids. Germline CDR1 is SGHDT and CDR2 is YYEEEE. Trimming at V came to 2 bases and at J to 3 bases, leaving 11 bases not matched to a gene. CDR3 sequence: CASSLLGGSGRYNEQFF. The DNA of the CDR3 is TGTGCCAGCAGCTTACTCGGAGGTAGCGGGCGCTACAATGAGCAGTTCTTC.

This clonotype was detected ten times or more. This chain connects TRBV20-1 to TRBJ2-3; 7 positions match TRBD2. V trimming: 3 bases; J trimming: 2 bases; junction bases outside the gene matches: 8. Germline V gives CDR1 DFQATT, CDR2 SNEGSKA (reference sequence). The length of the CDR3 is 15 residues. The CDR3 DNA reads as TGCAGTGCTAGTTCGCGGGAGAAGCCCACAGATACGCAGTATTTT. Translating gives CSASSREKPTDTQYF.

CDR3 sequence (DNA): TGTGCCAGCTCACCATTGGTGGGAGGAGAGACCCAGTACTTC. Translation gives CASSPLVGGETQYF. This sequence joins TRBV18 and TRBJ2-5; possibly TRBD2 for D (6 bases). Trimming stripped 2 bases from V and 4 bases from J, with 11 bases between. Germline V gene data show CDR1 as KGHSH and CDR2 as LQKENI. This CDR3 has 14 residues.

The CDR3 loop is CASSQGVYEQYF. For the CDR3, the DNA is TGTGCCAGCAGCCAAGGGGTGTACGAGCAGTACTTC. The chain carries TRBV14 and TRBJ2-7; no definite D call. The CDR3 spans 12 residues. Germline V gene lookup returns CDR1 SGHDN and CDR2 FVKESK. V was pared by 1 base and J by 4 bases, with 5 bases between.

This clonotype was seen a few times. The chain uses TRBV4-3 and TRBJ2-7, with D unclear. V was cut by 0 bases and J by 7 bases, with 10 bases left in between. Germline CDR1 and CDR2: LGHNA and YSLEER. The CDR3 has 13 residues. The CDR3 loop reads CASSQDRLSEQYF. CDR3 DNA sequence: TGCGCCAGCAGCCAAGATCGTTTGTCGGAGCAGTACTTC.

This clonotype was recorded many times. V usage is TRBV3-1 and J usage is TRBJ2-5, with 10 nucleotides matching TRBD2. The V gene end was trimmed by 2 bases and the J gene end by 5 bases; junction bases not matched to a gene: 14. The CDR3 is made up of 18 amino acids. In germline, CDR1 is LGHDT, CDR2 YNNKEL (reference sequence). In nucleotides, the CDR3 is TGTGCCAGCAGCCAACGAAGGGGTACTAGCGGGATTGGGGAGACCCAGTACTTC. This encodes CASSQRRGTSGIGETQYF.